The T cell receptor (beta chain) under discussion was sequenced for a study of CXCR3-negative and CXCR3-positive naive CD8 T cells. Turning to the study itself: Roughly 1.5 +/- 0.3 million TRB reads came from each library, giving about 140 million in total. General study results and limits: TRBV-TRBJ usage was alike in naive CXCR3-negative and CXCR3-positive cells but differed in memory cells. Memory CD8+ cells showed much lower diversity, while both naive subsets were comparably high.

Turning to this clonotype: Its antigen is not known.

5' RACE with UMI labels generated the TRB cDNA libraries. TCRdb derives one entry per CDR3 protein from the 5' RACE reads, leaving out DNA. Its table lists more than 45,000 distinct CDR3 sequences. The germline gives CDR1 LNHNV, CDR2 YYDKDF (reference sequence). The CDR3 is 15 amino acids. The receptor's source is a human donor in good health. Some clones in this sample may be carry-over from other donors' samples. The specimen sequenced was memory CD8+ T cells from blood. The rearrangement links TRBV15 to TRBJ2-3; the D gene TCRdb calls, TRBD1, cannot be checked with no DNA. The CDR3: CATSMDRGSTDTQYF. The full variable domain, with the rest looked up from reference TRBV15 and TRBJ2-3, is DAMVIQNPRYQVTQFGKPVTLSCSQTLNHNVMYWYQQKSSQAPKLLFHYYDKDFNNEADTPDNFQSRRPNTSFCFLDIRSPGLGDTAMYLCATSMDRGSTDTQYFGPGTRLTVL.